This T cell receptor beta chain emerged from a study of T cells in localized non-small cell lung cancer (dated by TCRdb to the early 2020s). Background on the whole study: The study analyzed T cell repertoires of approximately 240 early-stage NSCLC patients, comparing tumors and uninvolved tumor-adjacent lungs. A mean age of 66.3 years was recorded for the NSCLC patients, of whom roughly 130 were male and 95 to 110 were female. All 236 NSCLC patients in the cohort were treatment-naive and had localized lung tumors that were resected. Points the paper makes about the study in general: Higher T cell density in blood was associated with longer overall survival, whereas higher clonality in adjacent lung was associated with shorter survival. Multi-region tumor sequencing was not performed, so intratumor heterogeneity could not be excluded. Uninvolved tumor-adjacent lung showed the highest T cell clonality, higher than tumor, which suggests more focused antigenic responses in the adjacent lung. Because of the exploratory design, TCR variables were selected using unadjusted p-values without false-discovery rate correction. Of the top 100 tumor clones, a median of roughly 53 were detected in paired uninvolved adjacent lung; around 30 were also among that lung's top 100.

The immunoSEQ Assay was used to sequence TCR beta CDR3 regions from DNA. The paper's processing steps were these. T cell density was computed as TCR beta template counts normalized to usable DNA estimated by amplifying housekeeping genes. The preseqR package was used to estimate richness by extrapolating to 400,000 templates for PBMC samples and to 120,000 templates for tissue samples. Clonality was taken to be one minus Pielou's evenness. To identify tissue-enriched TCRs, differential abundance testing was run on productive amino-acid clonotypes with a minimum total count of 5 and an alpha of 0.1. The Jaccard Index and the Morisita Overlap Index were used to measure how much the repertoires overlapped between compartments. GLIPH grouped TCR beta CDR3s together with public tetramer-defined viral CDR3s, and a viral motif had to include at least three viral sequences and show V-gene enrichment. Sourced from immuneACCESS, this table was stored by TCRdb with only in-frame sequences that have V and J called. A share of the clones is absent; for the studies checked, an unresolved V gene accounts for under half, and the remainder has no known explanation. V and J calls and clone size are given by that table; D and trimming were obtained from the DNA. Within this sample are approximately 45,000 clones, with roughly nine tenths of them counted one time only. Of the sample, roughly 2.5% is held by the ten largest clones.

Trimmed from V: 3 bases; trimmed from J: 1 base; junction bases lacking a gene match: 6. The CDR3 has 15 amino acids, counting the end cysteine and phenylalanine. The kept DNA is CDR3 alone, 45 bases in frame from the first base. Reading the germline V gene gives CDR1 SGDLS and CDR2 YYNGEE. At diagnosis, peripheral blood, uninvolved tumor-adjacent lung and tumor were collected and were preserved as a mix of fresh-frozen and FFPE material. Blood samples were analyzed as peripheral blood mononuclear cells for TCR repertoire profiling. A remark on this clone: The specificity of this receptor is unknown. Base-call qualities are not available, and no considerably larger clone is one nucleotide away.

This chain is built from TRBV9 and TRBJ2-5; 7 nucleotides in the junction match TRBD2. This TCR was recovered from a man aged 35-69 years with stage II lung adenocarcinoma. The sample in question was PBMCs, obtained before any cancer treatment. The CDR3 region reads CASSENLAVQETQYF. The DNA is TGTGCCAGCAGCGAGAATCTAGCGGTCCAAGAGACCCAGTACTTC.